Sequencing of this T cell receptor beta chain was carried out in a study of blood T cells in healthy people across ages. The count of this clonotype is one. The CDR3 is made up of 16 amino acids. After removal of 5 bases from V and 4 bases from J, the junction contained 10 bases not matched to a gene. Per the germline V gene, CDR1 is SGHTA and CDR2 is FQGTGA. Through a sample-barcoded 5' primer and a J-beta primer mix, a second PCR was run for 7 to 11 cycles. A minimum of 2.5 million CDR3-containing paired-end reads was obtained for each sample. TCRdb re-called the 5' RACE reads with MiXCR, one entry per CDR3 protein. In the table there are hundreds of thousands of distinct CDR3 sequences, around half of which are singletons.

The TCR sequence derives from a woman aged 55-69 years in good health. The genes are TRBV7-3 and TRBJ2-3, with TRBD2 matching 9 bases. Sequencing was carried out using blood. This CDR3 reads CASSASGAGGSDTQYF. DNA for the CDR3: TGTGCCAGCAGCGCCTCTGGAGCGGGAGGTTCAGATACGCAGTATTTT.